Below, 3 T cell receptor beta chains from the same sample are listed, as sequenced in a study of brain T cells in children with intractable seizures. Produced via immunoSEQ multiplex PCR; TCRdb's table is partial and in-frame only. The repertoire holds 300,000 to 400,000 clones, 93% seen once, with roughly 5.7% in the top ten. The sample's time point: blood from clinic visit 5 months post-surgery; TSC patient then seizure free. The sequenced sample was peripheral blood, obtained roughly 5 months after surgery. The receptors derive from a boy under two years old with tuberous sclerosis and intractable seizures.

The J gene is TRBJ2-1, the V gene TRBV2, with D unclear. Trimming took off 4 bases at V and 0 bases at J, with 10 bases between the two ends. Germline V gene sequence: CDR1 SNHLY, CDR2 FYNNEI. This CDR3 contains 15 residues. The CDR3 region is CASSVSDPSYNEQFF. The CDR3 coding sequence is TGTGCCAGCAGTGTTTCGGACCCCTCCTACAATGAGCAGTTCTTC.

The chain carries TRBV4-2 and TRBJ1-4; possible D gene TRBD1, 5 bases. Germline CDR1 LGHNA, CDR2 YNFKEQ. CDR3 length: 19 amino acids. Trimming removed 4 bases from V and 1 base from J, with 22 bases in between. CDR3 DNA: TGTGCCAGCAGCCCCCTTTCAGGGACCAAGCGGCTAACTAATGAAAAACTGTTTTTT. Translating it yields CASSPLSGTKRLTNEKLFF.

This rearrangement joins TRBV27 to TRBJ2-5; D not resolved. CDR3 length: 13 residues. The V and J ends lost 2 bases and 6 bases respectively, with 10 bases between them. Germline V CDR1 and CDR2: MNHEY, SMNVEV (reference sequence). CDR3 region: CASSLESTKTQYF. The CDR3 bases are TGTGCCAGCAGTTTAGAGAGTACGAAGACCCAGTACTTC.